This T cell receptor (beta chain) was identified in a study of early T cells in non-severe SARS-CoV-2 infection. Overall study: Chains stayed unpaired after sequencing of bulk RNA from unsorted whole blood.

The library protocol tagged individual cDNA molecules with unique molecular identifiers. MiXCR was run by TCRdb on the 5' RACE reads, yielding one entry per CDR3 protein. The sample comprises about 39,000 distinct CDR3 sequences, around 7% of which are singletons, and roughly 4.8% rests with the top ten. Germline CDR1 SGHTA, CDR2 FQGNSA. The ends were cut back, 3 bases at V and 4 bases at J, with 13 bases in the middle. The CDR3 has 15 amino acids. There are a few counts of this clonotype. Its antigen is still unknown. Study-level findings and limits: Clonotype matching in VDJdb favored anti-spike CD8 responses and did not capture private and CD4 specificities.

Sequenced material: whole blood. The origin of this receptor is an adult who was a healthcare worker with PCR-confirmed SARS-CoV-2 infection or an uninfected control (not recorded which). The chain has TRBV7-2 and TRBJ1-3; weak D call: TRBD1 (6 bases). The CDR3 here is CASSFAQGSGNTIYF. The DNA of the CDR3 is TGTGCCAGCAGCTTTGCGCAGGGGAGCGGAAACACCATATATTTT.